Here is one T cell receptor beta chain with its context. Original processing notes: Amplification with reference gene primers provided the estimates of nucleated cell counts. Produced via immunoSEQ multiplex PCR; TCRdb's table is partial and in-frame only. V and J calls and clone size come straight from that table; D and trimming were deduced from the DNA. This table holds more than 85,000 clones, about 84% found once. The data are from a study of blood T cell repertoires in COVID-19. At the level of the study: PBMCs, B-cell-depleted T cells, or T cells provided the cDNA or gDNA that made up the material.

The CDR3 consists of 16 residues. V lost 2 bases to trimming and J lost 3 bases, with 15 bases between them. Germline lookup yields CDR1 SGHVS and CDR2 FNYEAQ. The specimen sequenced was peripheral blood. The chain combines TRBV7-6 with TRBJ2-3; D possibly corresponds to TRBD2 (6 bases). This sequence was found in a human donor in a cohort sampled during active COVID-19. The CDR3 coding sequence is TGTGCCAGCAGCTTACGACCGGCTGGAGGGACAGATACGCAGTATTTT. Translated: CASSLRPAGGTDTQYF.